These T cell receptor beta chains were read from a single sample in a study of memory CD4+ T cells and cytomegalovirus serostatus. Profiling relied on immunoSEQ multiplex PCR, and the TCRdb table lists in-frame clones only, not all of them. The sample lists 80,000 or so clones, roughly three quarters occurring once. The sample comprised memory CD4+ T cells from blood. The receptors here all came from an adult in good health and CMV-seropositive. Each CDR3 is given with its conserved first and last residue. D genes are given only for firm matches. Some rows have no size entry. The others give once, few or many, or a class for an expanded clone.

d_call	clone_size	j_call	v_call	cdr3_aa	cdr3_nt
-	-	TRBJ2-3	TRBV6-1	CASKEWRPTDTQYF	TGTGCCAGCAAGGAATGGAGACCGACGGATACGCAGTATTTT
TRBD2	-	TRBJ2-1	TRBV5-6	CASLGLAGGLEQFF	TGTGCCAGCCTTGGACTAGCGGGGGGGCTTGAGCAGTTCTTC
-	-	TRBJ1-2	TRBV28	CASSLWIRLGGRYGYTF	TGTGCCAGCAGTTTATGGATTCGGTTAGGGGGTCGCTATGGCTACACCTTC
-	-	TRBJ1-2	TRBV14	CASSLNRDYGYTF	TGTGCCAGCAGCCTAAACAGGGACTATGGCTACACCTTC
TRBD2	-	TRBJ2-7	TRBV7-2	CASSGEAGVYEQYF	TGTGCCAGCAGCGGGGAGGCGGGGGTCTACGAGCAGTACTTC
-	-	TRBJ1-4	TRBV21-1	CASSNRAAPEKLFF	TGTGCCAGCAGCAATAGGGCAGCCCCTGAAAAACTGTTTTTT
-	-	TRBJ1-1	TRBV12-5	CASGSLTVSEAFF	TGTGCTAGTGGTTCTCTGACAGTTTCTGAAGCTTTCTTT
TRBD2	-	TRBJ2-1	TRBV11-2	CASSHSGGAYNEQFF	TGTGCCAGCAGCCATAGCGGGGGGGCCTACAATGAGCAGTTCTTC
-	-	TRBJ2-1	TRBV5-5	CASSFDPSGGYNEQFF	TGTGCCAGCAGCTTCGACCCATCCGGCGGATACAATGAGCAGTTCTTC
-	-	TRBJ1-1	TRBV16	CASSQGGLTEAFF	TGTGCCAGCAGCCAAGGAGGACTAACTGAAGCTTTCTTT
-	-	TRBJ1-5	TRBV19	CASTPDSFYSNQPQHF	TGTGCCAGTACTCCGGACAGCTTTTATAGCAATCAGCCCCAGCATTTT
-	once	TRBJ2-7	TRBV6-1	CASRDEPYEQYF	TGTGCCAGCAGGGACGAACCCTACGAGCAGTACTTT
-	-	TRBJ2-5	TRBV6-1	CASSLRTETQYF	TGTGCCAGCAGCCTCAGGACGGAGACCCAGTACTTC
TRBD2	-	TRBJ2-2	TRBV19	CASSMGGGYTGELFF	TGTGCCAGTAGTATGGGCGGGGGTTACACCGGGGAGCTGTTTTTT
-	-	TRBJ2-3	TRBV7-2	CASSLPRSGGKVTQYF	TGTGCCAGCAGCCTGCCCCGGTCTGGCGGGAAAGTTACGCAGTATTTT
-	-	TRBJ1-2	TRBV27	CASSSGSYGYTF	TGTGCCAGCAGTTCGGGCTCCTATGGCTACACCTTC
-	-	TRBJ2-1	TRBV9	CASSVGSRNEQFF	TGTGCCAGCAGCGTCGGGAGTCGCAATGAGCAGTTCTTC
TRBD1	-	TRBJ1-5	TRBV30	CAWKGGAGGDQPQHF	TGTGCCTGGAAAGGGGGGGCAGGGGGAGATCAGCCCCAGCATTTT
-	once	TRBJ1-1	TRBV18	CASSPTITDSNTEAFF	TGTGCCAGCTCACCAACGATCACGGACTCGAACACTGAAGCTTTCTTT
TRBD1	-	TRBJ1-5	TRBV6-6	CASSDWDRGNQPQHF	TGTGCCAGCAGTGACTGGGACAGGGGGAATCAGCCCCAGCATTTT
-	-	TRBJ1-5	TRBV2	CASRGVILYSNQPQHF	TGTGCCAGCAGGGGAGTTATACTCTATAGCAATCAGCCCCAGCATTTT
-	-	TRBJ1-6	TRBV30	CAWAHLGSPLHF	TGTGCCTGGGCCCACCTGGGGTCACCCCTCCACTTT
TRBD1	-	TRBJ1-6	TRBV4-2	CASSPGTGGLRNSPLHF	TGTGCCAGCAGCCCCGGGACAGGGGGCTTACGCAATTCACCCCTCCACTTT
-	-	TRBJ2-3	TRBV29-1	CSKNTPDATTDTQYF	TGCAGCAAGAATACTCCGGACGCTACAACAGATACGCAGTATTTT
-	-	TRBJ2-1	TRBV6-6	CASSPTGERIYNEQFF	TGTGCCAGCAGTCCCACCGGGGAGCGGATCTACAATGAGCAGTTCTTC
-	-	TRBJ2-3	TRBV4-2	CASSQDRGKLGTQYF	TGTGCCAGCAGCCAAGATCGGGGCAAACTAGGTACGCAGTATTTT
-	-	TRBJ1-2	TRBV10-3	CAISDRGSDGYTF	TGTGCCATCAGTGACCGGGGATCGGATGGCTACACCTTC
-	-	TRBJ1-2	TRBV18	CASSLDTGDGYTF	TGTGCCAGCTCACTCGATACTGGGGACGGCTACACCTTC
-	-	TRBJ2-3	TRBV18	CASSPLIKGAGTLGDTQYF	TGTGCCAGCTCACCACTAATCAAAGGGGCCGGGACTCTGGGAGATACGCAGTATTTT
TRBD1	-	TRBJ1-3	TRBV5-4	CASSRIPGQGFISGNTIYF	TGTGCCAGCAGCAGAATCCCGGGACAGGGCTTCATCTCTGGAAACACCATATATTTT
TRBD1	few	TRBJ1-2	TRBV2	CASRESRGSVDGYTF	TGTGCCAGCAGGGAAAGCAGGGGGAGTGTGGATGGCTACACCTTC
TRBD1	-	TRBJ1-5	TRBV28	CASSLARGGPQHF	TGTGCCAGCAGTTTAGCCAGGGGGGGGCCCCAGCATTTT
TRBD1	-	TRBJ1-2	TRBV6-5	CASSYSTDRAAYGYTF	TGTGCCAGCAGTTACTCGACGGACAGGGCGGCCTATGGCTACACCTTC